Below are 26 T cell receptor beta chains sequenced from a single sample in a study of CD8+ T cells in alopecia areata. RNA extraction and reverse transcription yielded cDNA as sequencing template. Method: immunoSEQ multiplex PCR; TCRdb's copy keeps in-frame clones and lacks some. The table lists 150,000 to 200,000 clones, more than 50% of them singletons. Treatment indicated: oral pan-JAK inhibitor, 5-10 mg twice daily. The source material was CD4+ T cells sorted from blood, sampled at week 24, from a patient treated with tofacitinib. These receptors came from a human donor with alopecia areata.

The chain has TRBV15 and TRBJ2-7; tentatively, D is TRBD1 (6 bases). Germline V lookup: CDR1 LNHNV, CDR2 YYDKDF (reference sequence). V dropped 0 bases and J dropped 1 base, with 19 bases sitting between them. This CDR3 is 18 amino acids long. The CDR3 region is CATSRDVPGRQASYEQYF. The CDR3 DNA follows: TGTGCCACCAGCAGAGATGTTCCCGGCCGACAGGCTTCCTACGAGCAGTACTTC.

V and J are TRBV14 and TRBJ1-2; D is ambiguous. Germline assignment: CDR1 SGHDN and CDR2 FVKESK. The CDR3 extends over 13 amino acids. With 4 bases removed from V and 4 bases from J, the gap between germline ends came to 10 bases. CDR3 nucleotides: TGTGCCAGCAGCCCAAACGGGGTCTATGGCTACACCTTC. Its protein product is CASSPNGVYGYTF. Using reference TRBV14 and TRBJ1-2 for the parts outside the CDR3, the full variable domain is EAGVTQFPSHSVIEKGQTVTLRCDPISGHDNLYWYRRVMGKEIKFLLHFVKESKQDESGMPNNRFLAERTGGTYSTLKVQPAELEDSGVYFCASSPNGVYGYTFGSGTRLTVV.

This chain uses TRBV18 with TRBJ2-4, with D maybe TRBD1 (5 bases). V lost 2 bases and J 6 bases, leaving 20 bases between the germline ends. CDR3 length equals 17 residues. Germline CDR1 KGHSH, CDR2 LQKENI. CDR3 nucleotides: TGTGCCAGCTCACCAACGCAAGCCCTCACCCAGGGAAACATTCAGTACTTC. Amino acids: CASSPTQALTQGNIQYF.

The sample holds a few counts of this clone. The chain is built from TRBV27 and TRBJ2-5; D is ambiguous. Germline lookup yields CDR1 MNHEY and CDR2 SMNVEV (reference sequence). Deletions cut 5 bases from V and 5 bases from J, with 15 bases between. The CDR3 sequence is 14 residues long. CDR3 loop: CASSTGRSRETQYF. The CDR3 DNA reads TGTGCCAGCAGTACCGGACGGTCGCGGGAGACCCAGTACTTC.

In this sample, this clone turned up a few times. The rearrangement uses TRBV7-2 and TRBJ2-3, with D hard to call. The CDR3 has 14 amino acids. V was clipped by 5 bases and J by 1 base, with 10 bases between them. CDR1 SGHTA and CDR2 FQGNSA come from the germline V gene. The CDR3 DNA is TGTGCCAGCAGCCAGCTCTACGGCACAGATACGCAGTATTTT. This gives the protein CASSQLYGTDTQYF.

This chain connects TRBV30 to TRBJ1-2, with D possibly TRBD1 on 5 matching bases. V lost 6 bases and J 4 bases, leaving 15 bases between the germline ends. CDR1 GTSNPN and CDR2 SVGIG come from the germline V gene (reference sequence). This CDR3 has 13 amino acids. The CDR3 loop is CACTNRGVYGYTF. The CDR3, as DNA: TGTGCCTGCACAAACCGGGGCGTCTATGGCTACACCTTC.

The V call is TRBV6-5, the J call TRBJ1-1; D is unclear. CDR3 length equals 12 residues. Germline V gene data show CDR1 as MNHEY and CDR2 as SVGAGI. The V end was cut by 6 bases, the J end by 3 bases, with 8 bases between. This CDR3 reads CASSHGDTEAFF. DNA of the CDR3: TGTGCCAGCAGCCACGGTGACACTGAAGCTTTCTTT.

This chain's CDR3 is CAWSDRDYTF. In DNA form, the CDR3 reads TGTGCCTGGAGTGACCGGGACTACACCTTC. The chain is built from TRBV30 and TRBJ1-2; D remains ambiguous. V was pared by 1 base and J by 10 bases, with 7 bases between. Germline V gene data show CDR1 as GTSNPN and CDR2 as SVGIG (reference sequence). CDR3 length equals 10 residues.

This chain links TRBV29-1 with TRBJ2-7; 7 nucleotides align to TRBD1. The CDR3 totals 13 residues. Unmatched junction bases numbered 5, after V lost 1 base and J lost 5 bases. Per the germline V gene, CDR1 is SQVTM and CDR2 is ANQGSEA. CDR3 sequence (DNA): TGCAGCGTTGAAGGACAGGGAGTCCACGAGCAGTACTTC. Residues: CSVEGQGVHEQYF.

The chain is built from TRBV14 and TRBJ2-2; the D is unclear. The CDR3 is 13 residues long. Germline V lookup: CDR1 SGHDN, CDR2 FVKESK. The V end was cut by 2 bases, the J end by 5 bases, with 6 bases between. Here the CDR3 reads CASSQFATGELFF. The CDR3 coding sequence is TGTGCCAGCAGCCAATTCGCGACCGGGGAGCTGTTTTTT. Complete variable domain (other parts from reference TRBV14 and TRBJ2-2): EAGVTQFPSHSVIEKGQTVTLRCDPISGHDNLYWYRRVMGKEIKFLLHFVKESKQDESGMPNNRFLAERTGGTYSTLKVQPAELEDSGVYFCASSQFATGELFFGEGSRLTVL.

The chain is built from TRBV7-2 and TRBJ1-3; D perhaps matches TRBD1 (5 bases). CDR1 and CDR2 (germline): SGHTA, FQGNSA. V was clipped by 2 bases and J by 1 base, with 9 bases between them. The length of the CDR3 is 15 residues. The CDR3 sequence is CASSLLAGSGNTIYF. In DNA form, the CDR3 reads TGTGCCAGCAGCTTACTCGCAGGGTCTGGAAACACCATATATTTT.

This clone was counted ten times or more. V and J are TRBV28 and TRBJ1-2, with a possible D match to TRBD1 (6 bases). There are 12 residues in the CDR3. CDR1 and CDR2 from the germline V gene are MDHEN and SYDVKM. The CDR3 region has the DNA TGTACTACTCTAGGACAGACCTATGGCTACACCTTC. Translated, it gives CTTLGQTYGYTF.

The V call is TRBV29-1, the J call TRBJ2-1; TRBD1 matches at 12 bases. CDR3 size: 16 residues. V dropped 4 bases and J dropped 4; count of bases not matched to a gene: 8. Germline V gene data show CDR1 as SQVTM and CDR2 as ANQGSEA. In nucleotides, the CDR3 is TGCAGCGTTGCGGGACAGGGGGCTAGTAGTTACAATGAGCAGTTCTTC. Its translation: CSVAGQGASSYNEQFF.

With regard to this clone: This same CDR3 is encoded by further DNA sequences in the sample. V gene TRBV5-1 combines with J gene TRBJ2-1; D is undetermined. V lost 4 bases, J lost 5 bases, and 4 bases lay in between. The germline CDR1 and CDR2 sequences are SGHRS and YFSETQ. This CDR3 contains 11 residues. CDR3 sequence reads: CASSPDNEQFF. DNA of the CDR3: TGCGCCAGCAGCCCAGACAATGAGCAGTTCTTC. The full variable domain, with the rest looked up from reference TRBV5-1 and TRBJ2-1, is KAGVTQTPRYLIKTRGQQVTLSCSPISGHRSVSWYQQTPGQGLQFLFEYFSETQRNKGNFPGRFSGRQFSNSRSEMNVSTLELGDSALYLCASSPDNEQFFGPGTRLTVL.

This clone was detected once. This chain joins TRBV7-2 and TRBJ1-6; TRBD1 aligns across 9 bases. V was pared by 5 bases and J by 10 bases, with 9 bases of the junction left unmatched. CDR3 length equals 15 residues. CDR1 is SGHTA, CDR2 FQGNSA, per germline. The CDR3 protein is CASSVTGQGRSPLHF. The CDR3 DNA follows: TGTGCCAGCAGCGTAACGGGACAGGGTAGATCACCCCTCCACTTT. Full variable domain (missing parts from reference TRBV7-2 and TRBJ1-6): GAGVSQSPSNKVTEKGKDVELRCDPISGHTALYWYRQSLGQGLEFLIYFQGNSAPDKSGLPSDRFSAERTGGSVSTLTIQRTQQEDSAVYLCASSVTGQGRSPLHFGNGTRLTVT.

This clone has a handful of counts. The chain uses TRBV25-1 and TRBJ1-2; D is unresolved. The germline gives CDR1 MGHDK, CDR2 SYGVNS. Trimming shortened V by 4 bases and J by 6 bases, and 12 bases separated the two germline ends. This CDR3 is built from 13 residues. CDR3: CASSGFTANGYTF. CDR3 DNA sequence: TGTGCCAGCAGTGGTTTTACAGCTAATGGCTACACCTTC.

The chain joins TRBV29-1 to TRBJ2-2; no clear D. The germline gives CDR1 SQVTM, CDR2 ANQGSEA. V was cut by 4 bases and J by 3 bases, with 12 bases left in between. The CDR3 runs to 14 residues. CDR3 region: CSVAAGSDTGELFF. The CDR3 DNA follows: TGCAGCGTTGCGGCAGGATCGGACACCGGGGAGCTGTTTTTT.

This clone has just one count. The rearrangement links TRBV30 to TRBJ1-2; no firm D call. The V and J ends lost 0 bases and 4 bases respectively, with 9 bases between them. Germline values: CDR1 GTSNPN, CDR2 SVGIG (reference sequence). The CDR3 is 13 amino acids. The CDR3 DNA is TGTGCCTGGAGTGTCCTTGCTAGCTATGGCTACACCTTC. This gives the protein CAWSVLASYGYTF.

The V call is TRBV1, the J call TRBJ1-5. TRBV1 is flagged as a pseudogene. There are 12 residues in the CDR3. The CDR3 sequence is CTSSQDFQPQHF. The CDR3 DNA follows: TGCACCAGCAGCCAAGATTTTCAGCCCCAGCATTTT.

A single count supports this clone. The chain carries TRBV30 and TRBJ1-1; no firm D call. There are 13 residues in the CDR3. Trimming pared 0 bases from V and 1 base from J, leaving 6 bases between. Germline V gene lookup returns CDR1 GTSNPN and CDR2 SVGIG (reference sequence). This chain's CDR3 is CAWSVKKNTEAFF. CDR3 DNA: TGTGCCTGGAGTGTAAAAAAGAACACTGAAGCTTTCTTT. Variable domain in full (rest from reference TRBV30 and TRBJ1-1): SQTIHQWPATLVQPVGSPLSLECTVEGTSNPNLYWYRQAAGRGLQLLFYSVGIGQISSEVPQNLSASRPQDRQFILSSKKLLLSDSGFYLCAWSVKKNTEAFFGQGTRLTVV.

Concerning this clone itself: Distinct nucleotide sequences in the sample also encode this CDR3. The chain recombines TRBV5-6 with TRBJ1-5; tentatively, D is TRBD1 (5 bases). The V end was cut by 0 bases, the J end by 5 bases, with 6 bases between. The germline gives CDR1 SGHDT, CDR2 YYEEEE. This CDR3 contains 13 residues. The CDR3 DNA sequence: TGTGCCAGCAGCTTGGGCAGGGATCAGCCCCAGCATTTT. Residues: CASSLGRDQPQHF. The entire variable domain, with the rest obtained from reference TRBV5-6 and TRBJ1-5, is as follows: DAGVTQSPTHLIKTRGQQVTLRCSPKSGHDTVSWYQQALGQGPQFIFQYYEEEERQRGNFPDRFSGHQFPNYSSELNVNALLLGDSALYLCASSLGRDQPQHFGDGTRLSIL.

The chain recombines TRBV2 with TRBJ1-2, with 8 bases that match TRBD1. Looked up from germline, CDR1 is SNHLY and CDR2 is FYNNEI. CDR3 length equals 14 residues. The V segment lost 7 bases and the J segment 5 bases; nucleotides outside the gene matches: 9. DNA of the CDR3: TGTGCCAGCACCCTGACAGGGGACTCGTATGGCTACACCTTC. It specifies CASTLTGDSYGYTF.

As concerns this clone: A junction end diverges from the germline sequence, so it may reflect a read error. The chain employs TRBV9 and TRBJ2-3, with D possibly TRBD1 on 6 matching bases. CDR1 SGDLS and CDR2 YYNGEE come from the germline V gene. This CDR3 region has 16 residues. CDR3 loop: CASSVRDTFPTDTQCF. The CDR3 region has the DNA TGTGCCAGCAGCGTCCGGGACACCTTCCCCACAGATACGCAGTGTTTT.

The gene calls are TRBV29-1 and TRBJ1-5; 8 positions match TRBD1. Germline V gene sequence: CDR1 SQVTM, CDR2 ANQGSEA. CDR3 size: 13 residues. V shed 7 bases, J shed 1 base, and the junction held 3 bases outside the gene matches. CDR3 protein: CSARTGSNQPQHF. The CDR3 bases are TGCAGCGCCCGGACAGGGAGCAATCAGCCCCAGCATTTT.

CDR3 DNA sequence: TGCAGCGTTTTCCGACAGGGGGCCCCCACAGATACGCAGTATTTT. Amino acids: CSVFRQGAPTDTQYF. The chain has TRBV29-1 and TRBJ2-3, with 10 bases lining up with TRBD1. Germline values: CDR1 SQVTM, CDR2 ANQGSEA. Unmatched junction bases numbered 7, after V lost 5 bases and J lost 2 bases. The CDR3 length is 15 residues.

This clone was counted between two and nine times. This chain links TRBV5-6 with TRBJ2-4; D remains ambiguous. The CDR3 spans 15 residues. The V gene's germline CDR1 is SGHDT and CDR2 YYEEEE. The germline V and J ends were trimmed by 1 base and 0 bases, with 8 bases remaining between them. The CDR3 nucleotides are TGTGCCAGCAGCTTGTATAGCCTAGCCAAAAACATTCAGTACTTC. Translation: CASSLYSLAKNIQYF.